One and the same sample provided the 24 T cell receptor beta chains below, sequenced in a study of cytomegalovirus exposure and HLA in healthy donors. The PCR contained 60 Vbeta and 13 Jbeta primers. Clones were sequenced by immunoSEQ multiplex PCR, and TCRdb holds only the in-frame ones, with some missing. The sample yields approximately 160,000 clones, about 71% seen once. The sequenced material came from PBMCs. These receptors were taken from a man in his forties or fifties in good health and CMV-seronegative.

There are a few counts of this clone. The chain employs TRBV4-1 and TRBJ1-2; the D gene is possibly TRBD1 (5 bases). Germline V gene lookup returns CDR1 MGHRA and CDR2 YSYEKL. Trimming removed 6 bases at V and 7 bases at J, with 27 bases between. The CDR3 is 17 residues long. CDR3 nucleotides: TGCGCCAGCAGTTCCGGCGGAGGGGCTCTCGGAGGGCTTGGCTACACCTTC. This encodes CASSSGGGALGGLGYTF.

In its sample, this clone was seen once. This rearrangement joins TRBV4-1 to TRBJ1-2; D is unclear. The CDR3 contains 13 residues. Germline V gene data show CDR1 as MGHRA and CDR2 as YSYEKL. Trimming pared 0 bases from V and 8 bases from J, leaving 10 bases between. This chain's CDR3 is CASSQDSGFGYTF. In DNA, the CDR3 is TGCGCCAGCAGCCAAGATTCCGGGTTCGGCTACACCTTC.

The table lists this clone with a count of one. The rearrangement uses TRBV5-6 and TRBJ1-6, with TRBD1 matching 8 bases. Per germline, CDR1 SGHDT and CDR2 YYEEEE. The CDR3 covers 14 residues. Trimming at V came to 4 bases and at J to 9 bases, leaving 6 bases not matched to a gene. As DNA, the CDR3 is TGTGCCAGCAGCCTGGACAGGGAGGGTTCACCCCTCCACTTT. This sequence encodes CASSLDREGSPLHF.

The chain links TRBV6-1 to TRBJ2-5, with 7 bases fitting TRBD1. CDR1 is MNHNS and CDR2 is SASEGT in the germline V gene. This CDR3 comprises 15 residues. The J segment lost 3 bases and the V segment lost 8 bases, leaving 12 bases of the junction unmatched. CDR3 protein: CASVLDRVGKETQYF. CDR3 nucleotide sequence: TGTGCCAGCGTCTTAGACAGGGTTGGGAAAGAGACCCAGTACTTC.

This clone has a handful of counts. V usage is TRBV10-3 and J usage is TRBJ2-3; 8 bases line up with TRBD2. Germline CDR1 and CDR2: ENHRY and SYGVKD. V lost 3 bases, J lost 4 bases, and 6 bases stayed unmatched. The length of the CDR3 is 15 residues. CDR3 in amino acids: CAISDPGGAPDTQYF. DNA for the CDR3: TGTGCCATCAGTGACCCCGGGGGGGCCCCAGATACGCAGTATTTT.

The J gene is TRBJ1-5, the V gene TRBV2; 7 nucleotides line up with TRBD1. Germline assignment: CDR1 SNHLY and CDR2 FYNNEI. CDR3 length: 13 residues. V lost 7 bases to trimming and J lost 5 bases; unmatched junction nucleotides: 5. In DNA form, the CDR3 reads TGTGCCAGCACTATGACAGGGTATCAGCCCCAGCATTTT. It yields the protein CASTMTGYQPQHF. Together with reference TRBV2 and TRBJ1-5, the CDR3 gives the full variable domain: EPEVTQTPSHQVTQMGQEVILRCVPISNHLYFYWYRQILGQKVEFLVSFYNNEISEKSEIFDDQFSVERPDGSNFTLKIRSTKLEDSAMYFCASTMTGYQPQHFGDGTRLSIL.

This chain connects TRBV4-3 to TRBJ2-2; D not resolved. Germline lookup yields CDR1 LGHNA and CDR2 YSLEER. Trimming stripped 0 bases from V and 2 bases from J, with 16 bases between. This CDR3 is built from 18 residues. CDR3 protein: CASSQEPGSPLNTGELFF. The CDR3 DNA reads as TGCGCCAGCAGCCAAGAGCCCGGGTCCCCCCTAAACACCGGGGAGCTGTTTTTT.

This clone has a handful of counts. V is TRBV6-1 and J is TRBJ1-3; 10 bases line up with TRBD1. This CDR3 region has 14 residues. J was trimmed by 4 bases and V by 6 bases; bases with no gene match: 3. In germline, CDR1 is MNHNS, CDR2 SASEGT. This CDR3 is CASRGTGDGNTIYF. DNA for the CDR3: TGTGCCAGCAGGGGGACAGGGGACGGAAACACCATATATTTT.

Only a few counts were recorded for this clone. The chain carries TRBV7-2 and TRBJ1-2; a weak D match, TRBD1 (6 bases). Germline CDR1 and CDR2: SGHTA and FQGNSA. This CDR3 has 15 amino acids. V was shortened by 6 bases and J by 4 bases, with 18 bases between the two germline ends. CDR3 amino acids: CASRGGRGNAYGYTF. In DNA, the CDR3 is TGTGCCAGCAGGGGTGGTAGGGGGAATGCCTATGGCTACACCTTC.

This clone was seen only a few times. The V and J genes are TRBV6-1 and TRBJ1-1; 7 bases agree with TRBD1. The CDR3 is 14 amino acids. The V and J ends lost 5 bases and 8 bases, in that order; junction bases with no gene match: 11. In germline, CDR1 is MNHNS, CDR2 SASEGT. In nucleotides, the CDR3 is TGTGCCAGCAGTAAACTTTCCGGGACAGCGGAAGCTTTCTTT. This gives the protein CASSKLSGTAEAFF.

The chain joins TRBV27 to TRBJ1-6, with a possible D match to TRBD1 (5 bases). V was pared by 8 bases and J by 8 bases, with 19 bases between. The CDR3 is 15 amino acids. Looked up from germline, CDR1 is MNHEY and CDR2 is SMNVEV (reference sequence). The CDR3 sequence is CASGIRARVDSPLHF. The CDR3 DNA is TGTGCCAGCGGGATTAGGGCCAGGGTTGATTCACCCCTCCACTTT.

This clone was observed a handful of times. V gene TRBV28 combines with J gene TRBJ2-5; 7 nucleotides agree with TRBD2. The V segment lost 3 bases and the J segment 5 bases; nucleotides outside the gene matches: 9. The germline V gene has CDR1 MDHEN and CDR2 SYDVKM. This CDR3 spans 15 amino acids. The CDR3 is CASSLGGYRKETQYF. CDR3 DNA sequence: TGTGCCAGCAGTTTGGGGGGGTATAGGAAGGAGACCCAGTACTTC.

The chain joins TRBV5-1 to TRBJ1-2; TRBD1 agrees at 7 bases. CDR3 length: 15 amino acids. Germline values: CDR1 SGHRS, CDR2 YFSETQ. The ends lost 3 bases at V and 6 bases at J; junction bases unmatched: 11. CDR3 DNA: TGCGCCAGCAGCTACCCCGGGACAGCCTCCGATGGCTACACCTTC. Translation gives CASSYPGTASDGYTF.

The chain is built from TRBV29-1 and TRBJ1-1, with TRBD1 identical over 8 bases. The V segment lost 4 bases and the J segment 4 bases; nucleotides outside the gene matches: 5. From germline, CDR1 is SQVTM and CDR2 ANQGSEA. The CDR3 totals 13 residues. In DNA, the CDR3 is TGCAGCGTTGTAACAGGGGGGGTCACTGAAGCTTTCTTT. Translation gives CSVVTGGVTEAFF.

This rearrangement joins TRBV5-1 to TRBJ2-5; 15 bases map to TRBD2. This CDR3 comprises 17 residues. The germline V gene has CDR1 SGHRS and CDR2 YFSETQ. J lost 2 bases, V lost 2 bases, and 4 bases had no gene match. The CDR3 nucleotides read TGCGCCAGCAGCTTACAGGGACTAGCGGGGGGACAAGAGACCCAGTACTTC. The encoded protein is CASSLQGLAGGQETQYF.

The rearrangement links TRBV5-5 to TRBJ1-1, with D unresolved. With 2 bases removed from V and 1 base from J, the gap between germline ends came to 6 bases. Germline CDR1 and CDR2: SGHKS and YYEKEE (reference sequence). CDR3 length: 13 amino acids. The CDR3 reads CASSFGQNTEAFF. CDR3 sequence (DNA): TGTGCCAGCAGCTTCGGTCAGAACACTGAAGCTTTCTTT.

The V call is TRBV5-6, the J call TRBJ2-7; D remains ambiguous. This CDR3 comprises 16 residues. CDR1 is SGHDT, CDR2 YYEEEE, per germline. Trimming pared 3 bases from V and 3 bases from J, leaving 19 bases between. The CDR3 DNA sequence: TGTGCCAGCAGCTCTTTTACCTTGACACTCAGCTACGAGCAGTACTTC. Translated: CASSSFTLTLSYEQYF. Full variable domain (rest looked up from reference TRBV5-6 and TRBJ2-7): DAGVTQSPTHLIKTRGQQVTLRCSPKSGHDTVSWYQQALGQGPQFIFQYYEEEERQRGNFPDRFSGHQFPNYSSELNVNALLLGDSALYLCASSSFTLTLSYEQYFGPGTRLTVT.

The DNA for the CDR3 is TGTGCCAGCAGTGAAGCGGGCCAGAACTATGGCTACACCTTC. It specifies CASSEAGQNYGYTF. The gene calls are TRBV6-1 and TRBJ1-2; the D is unclear. From germline, CDR1 is MNHNS and CDR2 SASEGT. The CDR3 has 14 amino acids. V lost 0 bases and J lost 2, with 7 bases in between.

This clone has a handful of counts. This chain uses TRBV5-1 with TRBJ1-1; weak D call: TRBD1 (5 bases). The V gene's germline CDR1 is SGHRS and CDR2 YFSETQ. The CDR3 is 16 residues long. Trimming pared 0 bases from V and 1 base from J, leaving 13 bases between. The CDR3 sequence is CASSLGGSGTNTEAFF. CDR3 sequence (DNA): TGCGCCAGCAGCTTGGGGGGCTCGGGTACGAACACTGAAGCTTTCTTT.

This sequence joins TRBV5-4 and TRBJ2-5; TRBD2 matches at 9 bases. The CDR3 contains 19 residues. Germline lookup yields CDR1 SGHNT and CDR2 YYREEE (reference sequence). J lost 4 bases, V lost 3 bases, and 19 bases had no gene match. CDR3 sequence (DNA): TGTGCCAGCAGCTCGCCTCCCGGGACTAGCTCCGCCAGAGGAGAGACCCAGTACTTC. Translation gives CASSSPPGTSSARGETQYF. Full variable domain (outside the CDR3, taken from reference TRBV5-4 and TRBJ2-5): ETGVTQSPTHLIKTRGQQVTLRCSSQSGHNTVSWYQQALGQGPQFIFQYYREEENGRGNFPPRFSGLQFPNYSSELNVNALELDDSALYLCASSSPPGTSSARGETQYFGPGTRLLVL.

V is TRBV15 and J is TRBJ2-1; TRBD1 aligns across 7 bases. Germline V gives CDR1 LNHNV, CDR2 YYDKDF (reference sequence). The CDR3 is 15 amino acids. Trimming cost V 2 bases and J 5 bases; bases outside gene matches: 6. CDR3 sequence reads: CATSRRQGINNEQFF. The CDR3 DNA sequence: TGTGCCACCAGCAGAAGACAGGGAATTAACAATGAGCAGTTCTTC.

This clone has more than one count but fewer than ten. The chain carries TRBV19 and TRBJ1-5; TRBD1 is a possible D gene (5 bases). The CDR3 covers 20 residues. CDR1 is LNHDA and CDR2 is SQIVND in the germline V gene (reference sequence). The germline V and J ends were trimmed by 5 bases and 0 bases, with 26 bases remaining between them. CDR3 DNA: TGTGCCAGTAGTGACAGTTCCCAACCCCGAGGAGCTTATAGCAATCAGCCCCAGCATTTT. Translated: CASSDSSQPRGAYSNQPQHF.

The chain couples TRBV19 to TRBJ2-1; TRBD1 is a possible D gene (6 bases). This CDR3 region has 15 residues. The germline CDR1 and CDR2 sequences are LNHDA and SQIVND (reference sequence). Between the trimmed V and J ends, which lost 1 base and 9 bases, there was a span of 16 bases. The CDR3 DNA is TGTGCCAGTAGTATAGTTAAGGATTTAGGGGGTGAGCAGTTCTTC. This sequence encodes CASSIVKDLGGEQFF.

In the case of this clone: Distinct nucleotide sequences in the sample also encode this CDR3. This sequence joins TRBV7-2 and TRBJ1-2, with TRBD1 matching 8 bases. J lost 6 bases, V lost 5 bases, and 2 bases had no gene match. Germline values: CDR1 SGHTA, CDR2 FQGNSA. The CDR3 has 12 amino acids. The CDR3 protein is CASSLQGDGYTF. In DNA, the CDR3 is TGTGCCAGCAGCCTACAGGGGGATGGCTACACCTTC. Using reference TRBV7-2 and TRBJ1-2 for the parts outside the CDR3, the full variable domain is GAGVSQSPSNKVTEKGKDVELRCDPISGHTALYWYRQSLGQGLEFLIYFQGNSAPDKSGLPSDRFSAERTGGSVSTLTIQRTQQEDSAVYLCASSLQGDGYTFGSGTRLTVV.